What follows are 22 T cell receptor beta chains derived from one specimen sequenced in a study of blood T cell repertoires in COVID-19. Clones were sequenced by immunoSEQ multiplex PCR, and TCRdb holds only the in-frame ones, with some missing. The repertoire holds 150,000 to 200,000 clones, with roughly 79% as singletons. The material sequenced was peripheral blood. The receptor set was obtained from a woman aged 80 or over with acute or convalescent COVID-19.

The chain recombines TRBV6-5 with TRBJ2-7, with TRBD1 matching 9 bases. V gave up 7 bases and J gave up 4 bases; unmatched junction bases: 5. CDR1 is MNHEY, CDR2 SVGAGI, per germline. The CDR3 is made up of 13 amino acids. CDR3 DNA: TGTGCCAGCATCCCCGGGACAGGGTACGAGCAGTACTTC. It codes for CASIPGTGYEQYF.

This clone appeared a single time. The chain joins TRBV12-3 or TRBV12-4 to TRBJ1-1; D unresolved. The germline V and J ends were trimmed by 3 bases and 4 bases, with 9 bases remaining between them. This CDR3 comprises 13 residues. The CDR3 DNA sequence: TGTGCCAGCAGTTTCGAGCGGGGCACTGAAGCTTTCTTT. It codes for CASSFERGTEAFF.

This chain joins TRBV5-5 and TRBJ1-2; 7 bases agree with TRBD1. The length of the CDR3 is 14 residues. V trimming: 2 bases; J trimming: 5 bases; junction bases outside the gene matches: 6. The germline gives CDR1 SGHKS, CDR2 YYEKEE (reference sequence). DNA for the CDR3: TGTGCCAGCAGCTTAACAGGGGATACGTATGGCTACACCTTC. The encoded protein is CASSLTGDTYGYTF. The complete variable domain, with remaining parts taken from reference TRBV5-5 and TRBJ1-2, reads DAGVTQSPTHLIKTRGQQVTLRCSPISGHKSVSWYQQVLGQGPQFIFQYYEKEERGRGNFPDRFSARQFPNYSSELNVNALLLGDSALYLCASSLTGDTYGYTFGSGTRLTVV.

Details on this clone: Mismatch with germline at one junction end may stem from a read error. The chain has TRBV6-5 and TRBJ2-1; 7 positions match TRBD2. The CDR3 contains 12 residues. Looked up from germline, CDR1 is MNHEY and CDR2 is SVGAGI. The CDR3 DNA reads as TGTGCCAGCAGGTGGGACTACGATGAGCAGTTCTTC. It translates to CASRWDYDEQFF.

This clone was detected a few times. The chain couples TRBV11-3 to TRBJ2-7; maybe TRBD1 (6 bases). The CDR3 covers 13 residues. The ends were cut back, 4 bases at V and 4 bases at J, with 11 bases in the middle. Germline V lookup: CDR1 SGHNT, CDR2 YENEEA. The CDR3 spells CASSSEQGYEQYF. As DNA, the CDR3 is TGTGCCAGCAGCTCCGAACAGGGATACGAGCAGTACTTC.

In the case of this clone: Other DNA sequences from this sample encode an identical CDR3 as well. The CDR3 protein is CASSLVRNTGELFF. Written as DNA, the CDR3 is TGCGCCAGCAGCTTGGTGCGGAACACCGGGGAGCTGTTTTTT. The J gene is TRBJ2-2, the V gene TRBV5-1; D remains ambiguous. Germline assignment: CDR1 SGHRS and CDR2 YFSETQ. The V end lost 0 bases, the J end lost 1 base, and 4 bases lay between the germline ends. The CDR3 sequence is 14 residues long.

This clone appeared many times. The chain has TRBV11-2 and TRBJ2-3, with 9 positions matching TRBD2. The CDR3 loop spans 16 amino acids. Trimming cost V 1 base and J 3 bases; bases outside gene matches: 5. Germline V gene data show CDR1 as SGHAT and CDR2 as FQNNGV. The chain's CDR3 is CASSLGGGRATDTQYF. The CDR3 DNA is TGTGCCAGCAGCTTAGGGGGCGGGAGGGCTACAGATACGCAGTATTTT.

The chain joins TRBV2 to TRBJ2-5; D may be TRBD1 (5 bases). This CDR3 region has 14 residues. In germline, CDR1 is SNHLY, CDR2 FYNNEI. Trimming took 4 bases from V and 0 from J, leaving 9 bases between them. The CDR3 region has the DNA TGTGCCAGCAGTGCCGACAGCTACCAAGAGACCCAGTACTTC. Translated, it gives CASSADSYQETQYF.

The rearrangement uses TRBV6-2 or TRBV6-3 and TRBJ2-7; 12 bases map to TRBD2. V lost 5 bases, J lost 1 base, and 12 bases stayed unmatched. The CDR3 has 18 residues. Per germline, CDR1 MNHEY and CDR2 SVGEGT. This CDR3 is CASSTRLAGVSGSYEQYF. For the CDR3, the DNA is TGTGCCAGCAGTACACGACTAGCGGGAGTCTCAGGGTCCTACGAGCAGTACTTC.

The chain is built from TRBV25-1 and TRBJ1-5; D perhaps matches TRBD1 (6 bases). Germline V gene lookup returns CDR1 MGHDK and CDR2 SYGVNS. V was pared by 5 bases and J by 6 bases, with 14 bases between. The CDR3 loop spans 14 amino acids. Here the CDR3 reads CASSTTGSRQPQHF. The DNA of the CDR3 is TGTGCCAGCAGTACCACAGGGTCGCGTCAGCCCCAGCATTTT.

The V and J genes are TRBV23-1 and TRBJ2-2; D uncertain. TRBV23-1 is filed as an ORF, its function uncertain. There are 16 residues in the CDR3. V was clipped by 6 bases and J by 0 bases, with 14 bases between them. The CDR3 region is CASRPQGDANTGELFF. CDR3 coding DNA: TGCGCCAGCAGACCCCAAGGAGATGCGAACACCGGGGAGCTGTTTTTT.

The V gene is TRBV5-6, the J gene TRBJ1-2, with D possibly TRBD1 on 6 matching bases. The germline CDR1 and CDR2 sequences are SGHDT and YYEEEE. The length of the CDR3 is 14 residues. The V end lost 0 bases, the J end lost 5 bases, and 11 bases lay between the germline ends. The DNA for the CDR3 is TGTGCCAGCAGCTTGGCCGGGACACCGTATGGCTACACCTTC. It is translated as CASSLAGTPYGYTF.

The gene calls are TRBV10-3 and TRBJ2-3; D possibly corresponds to TRBD1 (6 bases). The CDR3 has 13 residues. Germline CDR1 ENHRY, CDR2 SYGVKD. V was cut by 6 bases and J by 6 bases, with 13 bases left in between. CDR3 sequence: CAIRIGGSDTQYF. CDR3 nucleotides: TGTGCCATCAGAATAGGGGGATCGGATACGCAGTATTTT.

The gene calls are TRBV5-5 and TRBJ1-5, with 8 bases lining up with TRBD1. The CDR3 is made up of 16 amino acids. In germline, CDR1 is SGHKS, CDR2 YYEKEE (reference sequence). Germline trimming cut 1 base from V and 3 bases from J; bases unmatched to any gene: 6. CDR3 DNA: TGTGCCAGCAGCTTGCTTGGGGACAGGAACAATCAGCCCCAGCATTTT. The encoded protein is CASSLLGDRNNQPQHF. Supplemented by reference TRBV5-5 and TRBJ1-5, the full variable domain reads DAGVTQSPTHLIKTRGQQVTLRCSPISGHKSVSWYQQVLGQGPQFIFQYYEKEERGRGNFPDRFSARQFPNYSSELNVNALLLGDSALYLCASSLLGDRNNQPQHFGDGTRLSIL.

This chain connects TRBV6-5 to TRBJ2-7; 8 bases are shared with TRBD1. The CDR3 totals 11 residues. After removal of 6 bases from V and 11 bases from J, the junction contained 6 bases not matched to a gene. Germline lookup yields CDR1 MNHEY and CDR2 SVGAGI. CDR3 protein: CASSKDRVEYF. CDR3 DNA: TGTGCCAGCAGCAAGGACAGGGTGGAGTACTTC.

The chain couples TRBV19 to TRBJ2-7; TRBD2 might be the D (6 bases). This CDR3 has 14 residues. The V and J ends lost 5 bases and 5 bases respectively, with 16 bases between them. Germline V gives CDR1 LNHDA, CDR2 SQIVND (reference sequence). CDR3 loop: CASSDPGLLNEQYF. CDR3 sequence (DNA): TGTGCCAGTAGTGATCCGGGACTCCTTAACGAGCAGTACTTC.

The chain couples TRBV14 to TRBJ2-1; 16 positions match TRBD2. The CDR3 extends over 17 amino acids. J lost 9 bases, V lost 5 bases, and 10 bases had no gene match. Germline V gene sequence: CDR1 SGHDN, CDR2 FVKESK. The CDR3, as DNA: TGTGCCAGCAGCATGGGACTAGCGGGAGGGCCCGTAAGTGAGCAGTTCTTC. This encodes CASSMGLAGGPVSEQFF.

J is TRBJ2-5 and V is TRBV15; 12 nucleotides align to TRBD2. Germline CDR1 LNHNV, CDR2 YYDKDF (reference sequence). V shed 0 bases, J shed 5 bases, and the junction held 4 bases outside the gene matches. The CDR3 totals 16 residues. The CDR3, as DNA: TGTGCCACCAGCAGAGACCGACTAGCGGGAGCGGAGACCCAGTACTTC. This encodes CATSRDRLAGAETQYF.

V is TRBV7-2 and J is TRBJ1-3; D perhaps matches TRBD1 (6 bases). Germline CDR1 is SGHTA and CDR2 is FQGNSA. V lost 2 bases and J 4 bases, leaving 9 bases between the germline ends. The length of the CDR3 is 14 residues. CDR3 in DNA: TGTGCCAGCAGCTTACCCGGACAGGGAAACACCATATATTTT. The encoded protein is CASSLPGQGNTIYF.

This clone was detected only once. The chain combines TRBV28 with TRBJ2-7; 9 nucleotides align to TRBD1. The CDR3 is 16 residues long. V lost 6 bases, J lost 5 bases, and 14 bases stayed unmatched. CDR1 is MDHEN and CDR2 is SYDVKM in the germline V gene. The chain's CDR3 is CASRGFRTGDVDEQYF. In DNA form, the CDR3 reads TGTGCCAGCAGGGGGTTTCGGACAGGGGACGTCGACGAGCAGTACTTC.

V usage is TRBV2 and J usage is TRBJ1-1; TRBD1 might be the D (6 bases). The CDR3 is made up of 14 amino acids. The germline CDR1 and CDR2 sequences are SNHLY and FYNNEI. V shed 5 bases and J shed 1 base, with 11 bases lying between them. DNA for the CDR3: TGTGCCAGCAGTAGACAGGTCTCGAACACTGAAGCTTTCTTT. Amino acid sequence: CASSRQVSNTEAFF. Variable domain in full (rest from reference TRBV2 and TRBJ1-1): EPEVTQTPSHQVTQMGQEVILRCVPISNHLYFYWYRQILGQKVEFLVSFYNNEISEKSEIFDDQFSVERPDGSNFTLKIRSTKLEDSAMYFCASSRQVSNTEAFFGQGTRLTVV.

The chain carries TRBV7-2 and TRBJ1-1; TRBD1 agrees at 9 bases. CDR3 length: 14 residues. From germline, CDR1 is SGHTA and CDR2 FQGNSA. Trimming removed 5 bases from V and 8 bases from J; junction bases left unmatched: 9. This chain's CDR3 is CASSRGQGGREAFF. The DNA for the CDR3 is TGTGCCAGCAGCCGGGGACAGGGAGGACGGGAAGCTTTCTTT. Combining the CDR3 with reference TRBV7-2 and TRBJ1-1 gives the whole variable domain GAGVSQSPSNKVTEKGKDVELRCDPISGHTALYWYRQSLGQGLEFLIYFQGNSAPDKSGLPSDRFSAERTGGSVSTLTIQRTQQEDSAVYLCASSRGQGGREAFFGQGTRLTVV.